These T cell receptor beta chains were read from a single sample in a study of T-cell reconstitution after alpha-beta-depleted transplantation in children. TCRdb fed the PCR reads into MiXCR, producing one record per CDR3 protein. The sample contains approximately 44,000 distinct CDR3 sequences, 5.5% to 7.5% of which appear only once. This sample comprised PBMCs, mostly from graft donor cells, obtained 60 days after TCRalphabeta/CD19-depleted stem cell transplant. The origin of the receptors is a female patient under 10 years old who had a stem cell transplant for aplastic anemia, so the T cells may come from the graft donor. The CDR3 runs from the conserved cysteine through the conserved F or W. The order of the fields is clone size, V gene, D gene, J gene, CDR3 DNA, CDR3 protein. The D gene is left open where the match is weak. The size field is filled for only some rows; it gives once, few, many or a size class.

abundance: many; v_gene: TRBV12-3/TRBV12-4; d_gene: TRBD2; j_gene: TRBJ2-5; CDR3nt: TGTGCCAGCAGTGGAGGGACTAGCGGGATGGGGACCCAGTACTTC; CDR3aa: CASSGGTSGMGTQYF
abundance: many; v_gene: TRBV28; d_gene: -; j_gene: TRBJ2-5; CDR3nt: TGTGCCAGCAGTCCTCTAGCGTTAAGGACCCAGTACTTC; CDR3aa: CASSPLALRTQYF
abundance: -; v_gene: TRBV18; d_gene: -; j_gene: TRBJ1-5; CDR3nt: TGTGCCAGCTCACCACAGGGGTATCAGCCCCAGCATTTT; CDR3aa: CASSPQGYQPQHF
abundance: many; v_gene: TRBV12-3/TRBV12-4; d_gene: -; j_gene: TRBJ2-5; CDR3nt: TGTGCCAGCAGTGTATCTGGACTTTCTCAACTGGGGACCCAGTACTTC; CDR3aa: CASSVSGLSQLGTQYF
abundance: many; v_gene: TRBV28; d_gene: -; j_gene: TRBJ2-7; CDR3nt: TGTGCCAGCACCAGCTACTACGAGCAGTACTTC; CDR3aa: CASTSYYEQYF
abundance: many; v_gene: TRBV27; d_gene: TRBD1; j_gene: TRBJ1-5; CDR3nt: TGTGCCAGCAGTGAGGGGTTGGGACAGGGGGTTCAGCCCCAGCATTTT; CDR3aa: CASSEGLGQGVQPQHF
abundance: many; v_gene: TRBV3-1; d_gene: TRBD2; j_gene: TRBJ2-5; CDR3nt: TGTGCCAGCAGCCAAGTCGCTCGGGTAGCGGGAGAGACCCAGTACTTC; CDR3aa: CASSQVARVAGETQYF
abundance: once; v_gene: TRBV20-1; d_gene: -; j_gene: TRBJ1-1; CDR3nt: TGCAGTGCCAGCCCCGGGGACTACAACACTGAAGCTTTCTTT; CDR3aa: CSASPGDYNTEAFF
abundance: few; v_gene: TRBV12-3/TRBV12-4; d_gene: -; j_gene: TRBJ1-6; CDR3nt: TGTGCCAGCAGTTCGGAGAGGTCCCATAATTCACCCCTCCACTTT; CDR3aa: CASSSERSHNSPLHF
abundance: many; v_gene: TRBV6-1; d_gene: -; j_gene: TRBJ1-5; CDR3nt: TGTGCCAGCAACGGCCCGGGGGCCTCAATCAATCAGCCCCAGCATTTT; CDR3aa: CASNGPGASINQPQHF
abundance: many; v_gene: TRBV7-2; d_gene: -; j_gene: TRBJ2-3; CDR3nt: TGTGCCAGCAGCTTAGTGAGGGATACGCAGTATTTT; CDR3aa: CASSLVRDTQYF
abundance: few; v_gene: TRBV5-1; d_gene: -; j_gene: TRBJ2-5; CDR3nt: TGCGCCAGCAGCCCGTTTTCAGGGGCCCAAGAGACCCAGTACTTC; CDR3aa: CASSPFSGAQETQYF
abundance: many; v_gene: TRBV6-5; d_gene: -; j_gene: TRBJ2-2; CDR3nt: TGTGCCAGCAGCCAGCAGACCAACACCGGGGAGCTGTTTTTT; CDR3aa: CASSQQTNTGELFF
abundance: few; v_gene: TRBV28; d_gene: TRBD1; j_gene: TRBJ2-6; CDR3nt: TGTGCCATCCTTCAGGGGGCCGGGGCCAACGTCCTGACTTTC; CDR3aa: CAILQGAGANVLTF
abundance: many; v_gene: TRBV20-1; d_gene: -; j_gene: TRBJ2-5; CDR3nt: TGCAGTGCTAGAGATCCGGGTTACTTACAAGAGACCCAGTACTTC; CDR3aa: CSARDPGYLQETQYF
abundance: -; v_gene: TRBV28; d_gene: -; j_gene: TRBJ1-2; CDR3nt: TGTGCCAGCAGTTTACCCCGTCGTGGCCCCTATGGCTACACCTTC; CDR3aa: CASSLPRRGPYGYTF
abundance: many; v_gene: TRBV20-1; d_gene: TRBD1; j_gene: TRBJ1-5; CDR3nt: TGCAGTGCTAGGGAGGGGGCTGCTCAGCCCCAGCATTTT; CDR3aa: CSAREGAAQPQHF
abundance: many; v_gene: TRBV20-1; d_gene: -; j_gene: TRBJ1-1; CDR3nt: TGCAGTGCTAGGATCTCAAGGGGGACGACTGAAGCTTTCTTT; CDR3aa: CSARISRGTTEAFF
abundance: few; v_gene: TRBV7-9; d_gene: -; j_gene: TRBJ1-6; CDR3nt: TGTGCCAGCAGCTTGACAGGCTCGGATTCACCCCTCCACTTT; CDR3aa: CASSLTGSDSPLHF
abundance: -; v_gene: TRBV24-1; d_gene: -; j_gene: TRBJ2-1; CDR3nt: TGTGCCACCAGTGATTTACCAGCCCTGGGAGCCTACAATGAGCAGTTCTTC; CDR3aa: CATSDLPALGAYNEQFF
abundance: few; v_gene: TRBV7-9; d_gene: TRBD1; j_gene: TRBJ2-7; CDR3nt: TGTGCCAGCAGCTCCCTGTCCACCCGACAGGGCTGGTACGAGCAGTACTTC; CDR3aa: CASSSLSTRQGWYEQYF
abundance: many; v_gene: TRBV27; d_gene: -; j_gene: TRBJ2-6; CDR3nt: TGTGCCAGCAGTCCCTACGCGATATCCGGGGCCAACGTCCTGACTTTC; CDR3aa: CASSPYAISGANVLTF
abundance: many; v_gene: TRBV7-9; d_gene: -; j_gene: TRBJ2-5; CDR3nt: TGTGCCAGCAGCTTAGGGACATACCAAGAGACCCAGTACTTC; CDR3aa: CASSLGTYQETQYF
abundance: few; v_gene: TRBV20-1; d_gene: TRBD2; j_gene: TRBJ2-7; CDR3nt: TGCAGTGCCGCCCGGACTAGCGGGGGGTACGAGCAGTACTTC; CDR3aa: CSAARTSGGYEQYF
abundance: many; v_gene: TRBV12-3/TRBV12-4; d_gene: -; j_gene: TRBJ2-7; CDR3nt: TGTGCCAGCAGTTTAAAGGGTTACGAGCAGTACTTC; CDR3aa: CASSLKGYEQYF
abundance: many; v_gene: TRBV28; d_gene: -; j_gene: TRBJ2-7; CDR3nt: TGTGCCAGCAGTTTAAGGGCCCCCCAATTTCTCGAGCAGTACTTC; CDR3aa: CASSLRAPQFLEQYF
abundance: many; v_gene: TRBV7-9; d_gene: -; j_gene: TRBJ2-2; CDR3nt: TGTGCCAGCAGCTACCGAAAAGGGTTCAGAGGTGCCACCGGGGAGCTGTTTTTT; CDR3aa: CASSYRKGFRGATGELFF
abundance: -; v_gene: TRBV7-3; d_gene: TRBD2; j_gene: TRBJ2-3; CDR3nt: TGTGCCAGCAGCTTTGGGACTAGCGGGGGAAGCACAGATACGCAGTATTTT; CDR3aa: CASSFGTSGGSTDTQYF
abundance: many; v_gene: TRBV29-1; d_gene: -; j_gene: TRBJ2-5; CDR3nt: TGCAGCGTTGGTGTAGCCCGCGGGAACACCCAGTACTTC; CDR3aa: CSVGVARGNTQYF
abundance: many; v_gene: TRBV15; d_gene: TRBD1; j_gene: TRBJ2-2; CDR3nt: TGTGCCACCAGCAGAAGCAGGGGGACGGGAAACACCGGGGAGCTGTTTTTT; CDR3aa: CATSRSRGTGNTGELFF
abundance: many; v_gene: TRBV12-3/TRBV12-4; d_gene: -; j_gene: TRBJ2-1; CDR3nt: TGTGCCAGCAGTATAGAGCGGGTTACCTACAATGAGCAGTTCTTC; CDR3aa: CASSIERVTYNEQFF
abundance: many; v_gene: TRBV6-5; d_gene: -; j_gene: TRBJ1-5; CDR3nt: TGTGCCAGCAGGGAAGGACGGCAGAATCAGCCCCAGCATTTT; CDR3aa: CASREGRQNQPQHF
abundance: many; v_gene: TRBV28; d_gene: -; j_gene: TRBJ2-7; CDR3nt: TGTGCCAGCAGGGGGGGGGCGAGCGAGCAGTACTTC; CDR3aa: CASRGGASEQYF
abundance: many; v_gene: TRBV12-3/TRBV12-4; d_gene: -; j_gene: TRBJ1-1; CDR3nt: TGTGCCACCAAGGGGGGGCCCAACACTGAAGCTTTCTTT; CDR3aa: CATKGGPNTEAFF
abundance: many; v_gene: TRBV18; d_gene: -; j_gene: TRBJ1-5; CDR3nt: TGTGCCAGCTCACCAGGACAGAATTACAATCAGCCCCAGCATTTT; CDR3aa: CASSPGQNYNQPQHF
abundance: few; v_gene: TRBV6-1; d_gene: -; j_gene: TRBJ1-2; CDR3nt: TGTGCCAGCAGGGAGAGGGACTTCTCTGGCTACACCTTC; CDR3aa: CASRERDFSGYTF
abundance: many; v_gene: TRBV7-2; d_gene: TRBD1; j_gene: TRBJ2-5; CDR3nt: TGTGCCAGCAGCTTAAAAGGACAGGGGAGGGGCTGGGAGACCCAGTACTTC; CDR3aa: CASSLKGQGRGWETQYF
abundance: few; v_gene: TRBV3-1; d_gene: TRBD2; j_gene: TRBJ2-1; CDR3nt: TGTGCCAGCAGCCAAGAAGGGCTAGCGGGGGGGCGGGGTGAGCAGTTCTTC; CDR3aa: CASSQEGLAGGRGEQFF
abundance: -; v_gene: TRBV5-1; d_gene: -; j_gene: TRBJ1-3; CDR3nt: TGCGCCAGCAGTCCAGGTTTCTCTGGAAACACCATATATTTT; CDR3aa: CASSPGFSGNTIYF
abundance: -; v_gene: TRBV18; d_gene: -; j_gene: TRBJ1-1; CDR3nt: TGTGCCAGCTCACAGGGCACTAACACTGAAGCTTTCTTT; CDR3aa: CASSQGTNTEAFF
abundance: many; v_gene: TRBV7-2; d_gene: -; j_gene: TRBJ2-5; CDR3nt: TGTGCCAGCAGGGGGACCGCTCAAGAGACCCAGTACTTC; CDR3aa: CASRGTAQETQYF
abundance: many; v_gene: TRBV30; d_gene: TRBD2; j_gene: TRBJ2-3; CDR3nt: TGTGCCTGGGAGATTGGCGGGAGGACAGATACGCAGTATTTT; CDR3aa: CAWEIGGRTDTQYF
abundance: -; v_gene: TRBV12-3/TRBV12-4; d_gene: -; j_gene: TRBJ1-1; CDR3nt: TGTGCCAGCAGGCCAGGGTTGAACACTGAAGCTTTCTTT; CDR3aa: CASRPGLNTEAFF
abundance: few; v_gene: TRBV10-3; d_gene: -; j_gene: TRBJ2-7; CDR3nt: TGTGCCATCAGCCAGGGTATCTACGAGCAGTACTTC; CDR3aa: CAISQGIYEQYF
abundance: many; v_gene: TRBV28; d_gene: -; j_gene: TRBJ1-1; CDR3nt: TGTGCCAGCAGTCTGGGCGTAGTGGGGGCTAACACTGAAGCTTTCTTT; CDR3aa: CASSLGVVGANTEAFF
abundance: many; v_gene: TRBV15; d_gene: TRBD1; j_gene: TRBJ2-1; CDR3nt: TGTGCCACCAGCAGGGGTCTGTTGGGACAGGGGGGAAATGAGCAGTTCTTC; CDR3aa: CATSRGLLGQGGNEQFF
abundance: few; v_gene: TRBV30; d_gene: -; j_gene: TRBJ2-1; CDR3nt: TGTGCCTGGGATGGATTCCAGCGGGTTTACAATGAGCAGTTCTTC; CDR3aa: CAWDGFQRVYNEQFF
abundance: many; v_gene: TRBV12-3/TRBV12-4; d_gene: -; j_gene: TRBJ2-5; CDR3nt: TGTGCCAGCAGTTTAGATTTTGGCTCGCGATGGGGGACCCAGTACTTC; CDR3aa: CASSLDFGSRWGTQYF
abundance: -; v_gene: TRBV5-1; d_gene: TRBD1; j_gene: TRBJ2-2; CDR3nt: TGCGCCAGCAGCGCAGGGGGCGGTAACACCGGGGAGCTGTTTTTT; CDR3aa: CASSAGGGNTGELFF
abundance: many; v_gene: TRBV6-1; d_gene: TRBD1; j_gene: TRBJ2-7; CDR3nt: TGTGCCGCCCGGCAGGGGGCATCCTACGAGCAGTACTTC; CDR3aa: CAARQGASYEQYF
abundance: -; v_gene: TRBV15; d_gene: TRBD2; j_gene: TRBJ2-2; CDR3nt: TGTGCCACCAGCAGGGGGAGGGATGAAACCGGGGAGCTGTTTTTT; CDR3aa: CATSRGRDETGELFF
abundance: -; v_gene: TRBV5-1; d_gene: -; j_gene: TRBJ2-7; CDR3nt: TGCGCCAGCAGCCCGGAGGGACAGTCAGAGCAGTACTTC; CDR3aa: CASSPEGQSEQYF
abundance: many; v_gene: TRBV4-1; d_gene: TRBD2; j_gene: TRBJ2-6; CDR3nt: TGCGCCAGCAGCCAAACGACTAGCGCTTCTGGGGCCAACGTCCTGACTTTC; CDR3aa: CASSQTTSASGANVLTF